These 24 T cell receptor beta chains originate from one sample sequenced in a study of cytomegalovirus exposure and HLA in healthy donors. The primer mix had 60 Vbeta and 13 Jbeta primers. The method was immunoSEQ multiplex PCR; TCRdb's version includes in-frame clones alone and lacks a portion of them. The sample has approximately 110,000 clones; around 61% are singletons. The sample was PBMCs. The origin of the receptors is a woman in her 30s in good health and CMV-seronegative.

CDR3 nucleotide sequence: TGCAGTGCTAGAAAAGACAGATCTAAAACCTTC. This translates into CSARKDRSKTF. This chain joins TRBV20-1 and TRBJ1-2; the D gene is possibly TRBD1 (5 bases). Germline V CDR1 and CDR2: DFQATT, SNEGSKA (reference sequence). Between the trimmed V and J ends, which lost 2 bases and 14 bases, there was a span of 15 bases. This CDR3 is 11 amino acids long.

This clone was observed a few times. The V gene is TRBV28, the J gene TRBJ2-7; possible D gene TRBD2, 6 bases. The V end lost 3 bases, the J end lost 4 bases, and 16 bases lay between the germline ends. Germline CDR1 is MDHEN and CDR2 is SYDVKM. The CDR3 sequence is 15 residues long. The CDR3 DNA is TGTGCCAGCAGTTTGTTCGGGAGCCTCACGTACGAGCAGTACTTC. Translated: CASSLFGSLTYEQYF.

This rearrangement joins TRBV5-4 to TRBJ2-7; 9 bases are a match to TRBD1. Germline lookup yields CDR1 SGHNT and CDR2 YYREEE (reference sequence). The CDR3 length is 14 residues. Germline trimming cut 4 bases from V and 7 bases from J; bases unmatched to any gene: 9. Here the CDR3 DNA reads TGTGCCAGCAGCCCGGGACAGGGTCGGGGTGAGCAGTACTTC. It specifies CASSPGQGRGEQYF.

This clone appeared a single time. J is TRBJ2-7 and V is TRBV28; 9 bases match TRBD1. The CDR3 covers 15 residues. Trimming cost V 7 bases and J 5 bases; bases outside gene matches: 12. Per the germline V gene, CDR1 is MDHEN and CDR2 is SYDVKM. The CDR3 coding sequence is TGTGCCAGCACCCAAAGGGGACAGGGTTTTCACGAGCAGTACTTC. Translated, it gives CASTQRGQGFHEQYF.

Only one count was recorded for this clone. J is TRBJ1-2 and V is TRBV9; tentatively, D is TRBD1 (6 bases). V lost 0 bases and J 2 bases, leaving 8 bases between the germline ends. Germline V lookup: CDR1 SGDLS, CDR2 YYNGEE. The CDR3 is 14 residues long. CDR3 loop: CASSVVGQNYGYTF. As DNA, the CDR3 is TGTGCCAGCAGCGTAGTTGGACAGAACTATGGCTACACCTTC.

V and J are TRBV28 and TRBJ2-5; D is perhaps TRBD2 (5 bases). Germline loops: CDR1 MDHEN, CDR2 SYDVKM. This CDR3 is 16 amino acids long. Deletions cut 8 bases from V and 3 bases from J, with 22 bases between. The DNA of the CDR3 is TGTGCCAGCGCTACCCCCGGAGGCTTAACCGAAGAGACCCAGTACTTC. Translated: CASATPGGLTEETQYF.

This clone was counted a few times. CDR3 DNA sequence: TGTGCCAGCAGCTTAGGCGGGACTAGTCATACGCAGTATTTT. Its protein is CASSLGGTSHTQYF. The rearrangement joins TRBV7-9 to TRBJ2-3; 8 nucleotides line up with TRBD2. The CDR3 runs 14 residues. V lost 1 base, J lost 7 bases, and 4 bases stayed unmatched. From germline, CDR1 is SEHNR and CDR2 FQNEAQ (reference sequence).

This chain connects TRBV21-1 to TRBJ1-4; TRBD1, the table's D call, lacks a check against the DNA. TRBV21-1 is a pseudogene segment. This CDR3 spans 24 amino acids. The CDR3 region is CASSKGVQKRPGQGTGRLNEKLFF. The CDR3, as DNA: TGTGCCAGCAGCAAAGGGGTCCAAAAACGGCCGGGACAGGGGACGGGAAGACTTAATGAAAAACTGTTTTTT.

The CDR3 DNA reads as TGTGCCAGCCGCCGGGACTCGAACACCGGGGAGCTGTTTTTT. Translation gives CASRRDSNTGELFF. The chain couples TRBV2 to TRBJ2-2; the D gene is possibly TRBD2 (6 bases). Germline-derived CDR1 and CDR2 are SNHLY and FYNNEI. The V and J ends lost 8 bases and 0 bases respectively, with 10 bases between them. The length of the CDR3 is 14 residues.

This clone has more than one count but fewer than ten. The chain employs TRBV30 and TRBJ2-1, with 9 bases identical to TRBD2. J gave up 9 bases and V 5 bases, and 11 bases lay outside the gene matches. Germline V gives CDR1 GTSNPN, CDR2 SVGIG (reference sequence). The CDR3 is 14 residues long. CDR3 residues: CAWGISGRIGEQFF. CDR3 in DNA: TGTGCCTGGGGCATTAGCGGGAGAATTGGTGAGCAGTTCTTC.

This clone was counted only a few times. The V gene is TRBV27, the J gene TRBJ2-3, with D possibly matching TRBD2 (6 bases). Between the trimmed V and J ends, which lost 5 bases and 1 base, there was a span of 28 bases. The CDR3 is 20 residues long. Germline CDR1 and CDR2: MNHEY and SMNVEV (reference sequence). The chain's CDR3 is CASSPGSAFLTRFGTDTQYF. The DNA of the CDR3 is TGTGCCAGCAGTCCGGGGTCTGCTTTTCTGACTAGGTTCGGCACAGATACGCAGTATTTT.

The rearrangement joins TRBV5-4 to TRBJ2-3; D gene ambiguous. Germline CDR1 is SGHNT and CDR2 is YYREEE (reference sequence). Trimming pared 4 bases from V and 4 bases from J, leaving 7 bases between. This CDR3 is 12 amino acids long. In DNA, the CDR3 is TGTGCCAGCAGCCAACCAGCAGATACGCAGTATTTT. As protein: CASSQPADTQYF.

The rearrangement uses TRBV7-8 and TRBJ1-2, with D hard to call. Trimming pared 2 bases from V and 4 bases from J, leaving 11 bases between. The CDR3 length is 14 residues. Germline CDR1 is SGHVS and CDR2 is FQNEAQ. The CDR3 coding sequence is TGTGCCAGCAGCTTACATCTAAACAGCTATGGCTACACCTTC. Amino acids: CASSLHLNSYGYTF.

The chain recombines TRBV6-6 with TRBJ1-3; perhaps TRBD1 as D (5 bases). The CDR3 runs 15 residues. Germline lookup yields CDR1 MNHNY and CDR2 SVGAGI (reference sequence). Trimming stripped 8 bases from V and 0 bases from J, with 14 bases between. This chain's CDR3 is CASSSRGLSGNTIYF. The CDR3 coding sequence is TGTGCCAGCTCGTCTAGGGGACTCTCTGGAAACACCATATATTTT.

The chain links TRBV5-1 to TRBJ2-1; TRBD2 aligns across 15 bases. Looked up from germline, CDR1 is SGHRS and CDR2 is YFSETQ. J was trimmed by 1 base and V by 4 bases; bases with no gene match: 12. The CDR3 has 20 residues. This chain's CDR3 is CASSIYRVGLAGGSYNEQFF. The CDR3 DNA reads TGCGCCAGCAGCATCTACAGGGTTGGACTAGCGGGAGGGTCCTACAATGAGCAGTTCTTC.

This chain links TRBV7-9 with TRBJ2-1; 10 nucleotides match TRBD2. Germline lookup yields CDR1 SEHNR and CDR2 FQNEAQ (reference sequence). The CDR3 has 15 amino acids. V dropped 6 bases and J dropped 4; count of bases not matched to a gene: 6. The CDR3 here is CASSQGLARYNEQFF. DNA of the CDR3: TGTGCCAGCAGTCAGGGACTAGCGAGATACAATGAGCAGTTCTTC.

This clone has a handful of counts. Other DNA sequences in this sample translate to the same CDR3. V gene TRBV6-5 combines with J gene TRBJ2-1, with D uncertain. The V gene lost 8 bases and the J gene lost 7 bases, with 9 bases spanning the gap. CDR1 is MNHEY, CDR2 SVGAGI, per germline. The CDR3 sequence is 11 residues long. CDR3: CASSLFNEQFF. For the CDR3, the DNA is TGTGCCAGCTCTTTGTTTAATGAGCAGTTCTTC.

The rearrangement joins TRBV15 to TRBJ2-2; 8 bases line up with TRBD2. The V and J ends lost 0 bases and 6 bases, in that order; junction bases with no gene match: 12. CDR1 is LNHNV, CDR2 YYDKDF, per germline (reference sequence). This CDR3 spans 18 amino acids. CDR3 coding DNA: TGTGCCACCAGCAGAGATTCTCTCACGGCGGGAGGATCCGGGGAGCTGTTTTTT. It codes for CATSRDSLTAGGSGELFF.

This clone has a handful of counts. The chain links TRBV10-3 to TRBJ2-2; TRBD2 matches 7 bases. CDR3 size: 16 residues. CDR1 is ENHRY and CDR2 is SYGVKD in the germline V gene. The V and J ends lost 3 bases and 6 bases, in that order; junction bases with no gene match: 10. CDR3 sequence: CAISDSGGSWAGELFF. The CDR3 DNA follows: TGTGCCATCAGTGATTCGGGCGGGAGCTGGGCCGGGGAGCTGTTTTTT.

The chain carries TRBV15 and TRBJ2-5; TRBD2 aligns across 10 bases. CDR1 LNHNV and CDR2 YYDKDF come from the germline V gene (reference sequence). The CDR3 length is 13 residues. The junction had 5 bases not matched to a gene; V was cut back by 8 bases and J by 5 bases. The CDR3 spells CATGASGSETQYF. In nucleotides, the CDR3 is TGTGCCACCGGGGCTAGCGGGAGTGAGACCCAGTACTTC.

The gene calls are TRBV10-3 and TRBJ2-5; 11 positions agree with TRBD1. The CDR3 covers 12 residues. CDR1 is ENHRY, CDR2 SYGVKD, per germline. V lost 11 bases, J lost 5 bases, and 4 bases stayed unmatched. DNA for the CDR3: TGTGCCTCGGGACAGGGGGTTGAGACCCAGTACTTC. Protein product: CASGQGVETQYF.

This clone came up once. The chain joins TRBV28 to TRBJ2-4, with 7 bases fitting TRBD2. This CDR3 region has 13 residues. Germline V gene lookup returns CDR1 MDHEN and CDR2 SYDVKM. V shed 3 bases and J 9 bases; nucleotides not matched to a gene: 5. For the CDR3, the DNA is TGTGCCAGCAGTTTGGGGCGGGAGAGCATTCAGTACTTC. The encoded protein is CASSLGRESIQYF.

This chain links TRBV5-1 with TRBJ1-3; 12 nucleotides agree with TRBD1. Trimming cost V 3 bases and J 4 bases; bases outside gene matches: 8. Germline V CDR1 and CDR2: SGHRS, YFSETQ. The CDR3 length is 17 residues. The CDR3 nucleotides read TGCGCCAGCAGCTCCGGGACAGGGGGCTCAAGCGGAAACACCATATATTTT. It yields the protein CASSSGTGGSSGNTIYF. Together with reference TRBV5-1 and TRBJ1-3, the CDR3 gives the full variable domain: KAGVTQTPRYLIKTRGQQVTLSCSPISGHRSVSWYQQTPGQGLQFLFEYFSETQRNKGNFPGRFSGRQFSNSRSEMNVSTLELGDSALYLCASSSGTGGSSGNTIYFGEGSWLTVV.

The V gene is TRBV29-1, the J gene TRBJ2-5; 12 positions agree with TRBD2. Germline loops: CDR1 SQVTM, CDR2 ANQGSEA. Losses at the gene ends were 6 bases for V and 4 bases for J; bases not matched to a gene: 3. The CDR3 is made up of 13 amino acids. The CDR3 nucleotides are TGCAGCGTGCCGGGACTAGCGGGAGAGACCCAGTACTTC. Protein product: CSVPGLAGETQYF.